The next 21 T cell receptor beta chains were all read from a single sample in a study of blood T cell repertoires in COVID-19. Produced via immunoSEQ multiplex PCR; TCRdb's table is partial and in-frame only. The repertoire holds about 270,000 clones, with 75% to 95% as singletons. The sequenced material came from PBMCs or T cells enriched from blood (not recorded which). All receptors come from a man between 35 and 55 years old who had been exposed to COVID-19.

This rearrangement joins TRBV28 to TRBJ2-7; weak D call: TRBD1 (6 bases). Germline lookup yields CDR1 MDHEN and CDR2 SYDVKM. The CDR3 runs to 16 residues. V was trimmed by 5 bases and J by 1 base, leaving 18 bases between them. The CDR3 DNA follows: TGTGCCAGCAGTCGACCGGGACACCAGTTTTCCTACGAGCAGTACTTC. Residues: CASSRPGHQFSYEQYF.

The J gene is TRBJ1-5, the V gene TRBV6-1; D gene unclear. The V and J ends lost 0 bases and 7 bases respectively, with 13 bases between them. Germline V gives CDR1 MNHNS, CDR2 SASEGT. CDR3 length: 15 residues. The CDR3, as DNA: TGTGCCAGCAGTGAAGCGCCGGCAGGTTACCAGCCCCAGCATTTT. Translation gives CASSEAPAGYQPQHF.

In nucleotides, the CDR3 is TGCGCCAGCAGCTTGGGCTGGCTAGCGGGGGACAATGAGCAGTTCTTC. The encoded protein is CASSLGWLAGDNEQFF. The rearrangement links TRBV5-1 to TRBJ2-1; 10 positions match TRBD2. The CDR3 is 16 residues long. Germline V gene sequence: CDR1 SGHRS, CDR2 YFSETQ. With V trimmed by 0 bases and J by 5 bases, 5 bases remained unmatched.

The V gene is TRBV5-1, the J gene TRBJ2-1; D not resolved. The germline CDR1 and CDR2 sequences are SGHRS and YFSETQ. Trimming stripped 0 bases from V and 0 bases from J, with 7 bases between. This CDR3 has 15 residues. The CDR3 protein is CASSLVEISYNEQFF. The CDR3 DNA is TGCGCCAGCAGCTTGGTAGAAATCTCCTACAATGAGCAGTTCTTC.

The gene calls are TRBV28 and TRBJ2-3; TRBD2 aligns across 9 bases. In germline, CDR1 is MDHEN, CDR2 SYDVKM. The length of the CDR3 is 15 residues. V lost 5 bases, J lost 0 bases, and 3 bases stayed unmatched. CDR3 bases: TGTGCCAGCAGTGATAGCGGGAGCAGCACAGATACGCAGTATTTT. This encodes CASSDSGSSTDTQYF.

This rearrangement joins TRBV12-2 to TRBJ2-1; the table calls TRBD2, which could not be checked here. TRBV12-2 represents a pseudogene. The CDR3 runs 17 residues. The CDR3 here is CASRRTSGDFLPPRKFF. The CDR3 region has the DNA TGTGCAAGTCGGAGGACTAGCGGGGACTTCCTCCCTCCGCGCAAGTTCTTC.

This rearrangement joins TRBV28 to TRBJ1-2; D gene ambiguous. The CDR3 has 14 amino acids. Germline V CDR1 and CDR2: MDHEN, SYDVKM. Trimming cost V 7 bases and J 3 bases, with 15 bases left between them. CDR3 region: CASNTYSKDYGYTF. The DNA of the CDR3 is TGTGCCAGCAATACCTATTCTAAAGACTATGGCTACACCTTC.

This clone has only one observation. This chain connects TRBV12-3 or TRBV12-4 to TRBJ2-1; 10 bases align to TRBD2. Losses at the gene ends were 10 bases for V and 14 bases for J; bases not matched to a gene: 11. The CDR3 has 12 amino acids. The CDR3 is CATTSGTGVEFF. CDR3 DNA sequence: TGTGCCACAACTAGCGGGACGGGGGTGGAGTTCTTC.

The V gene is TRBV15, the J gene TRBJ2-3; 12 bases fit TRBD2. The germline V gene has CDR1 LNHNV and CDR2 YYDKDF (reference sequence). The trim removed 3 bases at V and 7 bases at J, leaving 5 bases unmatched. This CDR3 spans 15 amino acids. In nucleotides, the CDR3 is TGTGCCACCAGCAGGCTAGCGGGAGGGCCCCATACGCAGTATTTT. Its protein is CATSRLAGGPHTQYF.

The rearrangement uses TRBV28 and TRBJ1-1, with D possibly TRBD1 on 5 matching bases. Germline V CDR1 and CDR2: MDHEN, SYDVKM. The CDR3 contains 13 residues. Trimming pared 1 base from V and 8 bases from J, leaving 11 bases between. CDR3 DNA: TGTGCCAGCAGTTTATTTTCGGGGGGGGAAGCTTTCTTT. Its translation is CASSLFSGGEAFF.

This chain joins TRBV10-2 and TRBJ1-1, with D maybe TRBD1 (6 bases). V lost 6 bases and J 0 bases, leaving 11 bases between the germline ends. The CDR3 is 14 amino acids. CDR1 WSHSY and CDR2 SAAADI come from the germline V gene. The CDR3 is CASSTRGMNTEAFF. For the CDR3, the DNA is TGCGCCAGCAGCACCAGGGGAATGAACACTGAAGCTTTCTTT.

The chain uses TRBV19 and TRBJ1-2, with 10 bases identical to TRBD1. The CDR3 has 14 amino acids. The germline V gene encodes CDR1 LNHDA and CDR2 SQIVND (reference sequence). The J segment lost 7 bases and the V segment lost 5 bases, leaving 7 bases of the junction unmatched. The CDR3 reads CASSPGTGVGGYTF. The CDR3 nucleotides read TGTGCCAGTAGTCCGGGGACAGGGGTTGGTGGCTACACCTTC. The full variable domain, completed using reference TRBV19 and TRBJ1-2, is DGGITQSPKYLFRKEGQNVTLSCEQNLNHDAMYWYRQDPGQGLRLIYYSQIVNDFQKGDIAEGYSVSREKKESFPLTVTSAQKNPTAFYLCASSPGTGVGGYTFGSGTRLTVV.

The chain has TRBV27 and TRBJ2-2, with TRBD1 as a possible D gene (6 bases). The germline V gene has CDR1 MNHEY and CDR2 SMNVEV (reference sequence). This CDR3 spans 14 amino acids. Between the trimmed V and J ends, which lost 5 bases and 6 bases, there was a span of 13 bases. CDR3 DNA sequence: TGTGCCAGCAGTCTCGTACAGGGCTCCGGGGAGCTGTTTTTT. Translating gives CASSLVQGSGELFF.

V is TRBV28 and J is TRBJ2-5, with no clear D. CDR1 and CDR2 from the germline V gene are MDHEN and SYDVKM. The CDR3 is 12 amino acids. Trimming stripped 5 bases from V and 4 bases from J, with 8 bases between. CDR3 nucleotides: TGTGCCAGCAGTCCCGGGTTAGAGACCCAGTACTTC. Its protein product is CASSPGLETQYF.

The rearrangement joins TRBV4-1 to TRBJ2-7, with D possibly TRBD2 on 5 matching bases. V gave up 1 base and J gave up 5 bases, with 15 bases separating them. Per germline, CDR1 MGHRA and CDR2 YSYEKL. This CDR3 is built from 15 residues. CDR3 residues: CASSQVALTTDEQYF. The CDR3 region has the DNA TGCGCCAGCAGCCAAGTGGCCCTGACTACGGACGAGCAGTACTTC.

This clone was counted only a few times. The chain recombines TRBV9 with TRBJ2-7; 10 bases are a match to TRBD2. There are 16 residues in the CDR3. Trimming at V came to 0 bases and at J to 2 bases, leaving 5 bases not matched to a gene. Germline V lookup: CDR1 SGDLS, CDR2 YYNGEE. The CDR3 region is CASSVGISGGPYEQYF. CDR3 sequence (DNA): TGTGCCAGCAGCGTAGGGATTAGCGGGGGGCCCTACGAGCAGTACTTC. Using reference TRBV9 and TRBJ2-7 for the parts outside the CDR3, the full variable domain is DSGVTQTPKHLITATGQRVTLRCSPRSGDLSVYWYQQSLDQGLQFLIQYYNGEERAKGNILERFSAQQFPDLHSELNLSSLELGDSALYFCASSVGISGGPYEQYFGPGTRLTVT.

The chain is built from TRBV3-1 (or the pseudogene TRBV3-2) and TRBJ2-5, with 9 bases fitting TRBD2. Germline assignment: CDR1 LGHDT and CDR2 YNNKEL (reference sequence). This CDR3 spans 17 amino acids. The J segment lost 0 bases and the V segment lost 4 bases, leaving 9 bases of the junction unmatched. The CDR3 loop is CASSPGRASGDQETQYF. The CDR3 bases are TGTGCCAGCAGCCCGGGGAGGGCTAGCGGGGACCAAGAGACCCAGTACTTC.

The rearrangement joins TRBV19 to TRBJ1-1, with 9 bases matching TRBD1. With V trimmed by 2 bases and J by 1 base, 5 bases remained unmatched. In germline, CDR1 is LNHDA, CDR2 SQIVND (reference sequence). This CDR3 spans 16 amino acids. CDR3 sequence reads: CASSIWPGQGNTEAFF. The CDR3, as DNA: TGTGCCAGTAGTATATGGCCGGGACAGGGGAACACTGAAGCTTTCTTT.

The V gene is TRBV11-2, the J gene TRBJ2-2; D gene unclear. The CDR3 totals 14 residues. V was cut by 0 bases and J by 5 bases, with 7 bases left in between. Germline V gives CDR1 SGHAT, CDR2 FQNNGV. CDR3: CASSLDPVTGELFF. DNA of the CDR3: TGTGCCAGCAGCTTAGATCCTGTAACCGGGGAGCTGTTTTTT.

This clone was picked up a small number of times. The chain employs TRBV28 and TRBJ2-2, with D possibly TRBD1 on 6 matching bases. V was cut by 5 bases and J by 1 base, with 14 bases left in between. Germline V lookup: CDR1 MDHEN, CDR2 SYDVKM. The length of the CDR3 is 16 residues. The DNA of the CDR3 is TGTGCCAGCAGTCCACCGGGACACATGAACACCGGGGAGCTGTTTTTT. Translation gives CASSPPGHMNTGELFF.

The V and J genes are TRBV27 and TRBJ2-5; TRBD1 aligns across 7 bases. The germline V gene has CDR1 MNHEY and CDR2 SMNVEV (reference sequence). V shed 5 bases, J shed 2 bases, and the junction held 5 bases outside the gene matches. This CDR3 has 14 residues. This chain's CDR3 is CASSPDRVQETQYF. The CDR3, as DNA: TGTGCCAGCAGTCCCGACAGGGTGCAAGAGACCCAGTACTTC.